This section outlines one TCR beta chain sequence together with its context. The antigen remains undetermined. Other nucleotide sequences in the sample specify the same CDR3. 13 Jbeta primers and 60 Vbeta primers were used for the PCR. Repertoires were generated with immunoSEQ multiplex PCR, while TCRdb's copy carries only in-frame clones and drops some. The sample records 150,000 to 180,000 clones, roughly 80% being singletons. These data are taken from a study of cytomegalovirus exposure and HLA in healthy donors. The study, taken as a whole, reports: Researchers left out some V segments, among them TRBV6-2 and TRBV6-3, as indistinguishable. It was assumed in the presence/absence analyses that sequencing depth was roughly uniform across donors.

V shed 1 base and J 1 base; nucleotides not matched to a gene: 5. From germline, CDR1 is LGHNT and CDR2 FRNRAP. CDR3 length equals 17 residues. The chain links TRBV12-5 to TRBJ1-5; 9 bases match TRBD1. The sequence came from a woman between 40 and 55 years old in good health and CMV-seronegative. The specimen sequenced was PBMCs. CDR3 amino acids: CASGLGVDRGSNQPQHF. CDR3 sequence (DNA): TGTGCTAGTGGTTTGGGGGTGGACAGGGGAAGCAATCAGCCCCAGCATTTT.